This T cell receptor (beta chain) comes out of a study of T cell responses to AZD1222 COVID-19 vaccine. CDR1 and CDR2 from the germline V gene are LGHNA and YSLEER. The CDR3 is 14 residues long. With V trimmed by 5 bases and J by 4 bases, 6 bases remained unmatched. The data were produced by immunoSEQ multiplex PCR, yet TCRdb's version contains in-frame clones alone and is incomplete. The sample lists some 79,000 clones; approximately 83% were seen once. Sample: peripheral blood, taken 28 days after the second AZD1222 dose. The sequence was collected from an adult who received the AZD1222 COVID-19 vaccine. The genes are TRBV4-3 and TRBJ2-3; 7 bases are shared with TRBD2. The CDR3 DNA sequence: TGCGCCAGCAGCTATAGCGGGTGGGCAGATACGCAGTATTTT. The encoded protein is CASSYSGWADTQYF.